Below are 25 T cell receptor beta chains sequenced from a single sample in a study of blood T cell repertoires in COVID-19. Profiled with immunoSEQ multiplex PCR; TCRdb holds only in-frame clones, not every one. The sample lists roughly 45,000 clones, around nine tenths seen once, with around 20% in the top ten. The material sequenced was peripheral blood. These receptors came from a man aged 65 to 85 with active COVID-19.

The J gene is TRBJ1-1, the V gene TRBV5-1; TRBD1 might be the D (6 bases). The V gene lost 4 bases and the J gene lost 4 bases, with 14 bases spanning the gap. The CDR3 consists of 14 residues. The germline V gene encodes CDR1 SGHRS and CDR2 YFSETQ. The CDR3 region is CASSRGGGRTEAFF. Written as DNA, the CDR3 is TGCGCCAGCAGCCGGGGAGGGGGGCGCACTGAAGCTTTCTTT.

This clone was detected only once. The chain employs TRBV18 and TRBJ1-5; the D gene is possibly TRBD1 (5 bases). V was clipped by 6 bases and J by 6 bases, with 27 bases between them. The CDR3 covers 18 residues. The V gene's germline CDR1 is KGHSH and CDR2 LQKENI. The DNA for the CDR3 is TGTGCCAGCTCCCTCTCGATATCAGGCCGTGGGGGGAGTCAGCCCCAGCATTTT. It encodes CASSLSISGRGGSQPQHF. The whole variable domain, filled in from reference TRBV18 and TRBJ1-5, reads NAGVMQNPRHLVRRRGQEARLRCSPMKGHSHVYWYRQLPEEGLKFMVYLQKENIIDESGMPKERFSAEFPKEGPSILRIQQVVRGDSAAYFCASSLSISGRGGSQPQHFGDGTRLSIL.

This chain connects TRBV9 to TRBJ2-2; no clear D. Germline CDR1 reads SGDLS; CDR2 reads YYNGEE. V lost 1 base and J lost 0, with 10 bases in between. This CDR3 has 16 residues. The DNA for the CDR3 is TGTGCCAGCAGCGTACGCGGAGACGCGAACACCGGGGAGCTGTTTTTT. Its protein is CASSVRGDANTGELFF.

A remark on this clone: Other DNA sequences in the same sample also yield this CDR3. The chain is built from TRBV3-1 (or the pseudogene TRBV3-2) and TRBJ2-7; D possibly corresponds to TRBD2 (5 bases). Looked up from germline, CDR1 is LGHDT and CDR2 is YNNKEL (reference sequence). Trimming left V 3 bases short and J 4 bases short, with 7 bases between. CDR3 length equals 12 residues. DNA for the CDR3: TGTGCCAGCAGCCACCGGAGGTACGAGCAGTACTTC. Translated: CASSHRRYEQYF.

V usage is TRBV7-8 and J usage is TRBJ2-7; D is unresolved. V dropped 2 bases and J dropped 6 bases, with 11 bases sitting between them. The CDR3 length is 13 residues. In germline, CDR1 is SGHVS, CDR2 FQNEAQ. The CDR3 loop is CASSLTAGREQYF. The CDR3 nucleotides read TGTGCCAGCAGCTTAACAGCTGGCCGCGAGCAGTACTTC.

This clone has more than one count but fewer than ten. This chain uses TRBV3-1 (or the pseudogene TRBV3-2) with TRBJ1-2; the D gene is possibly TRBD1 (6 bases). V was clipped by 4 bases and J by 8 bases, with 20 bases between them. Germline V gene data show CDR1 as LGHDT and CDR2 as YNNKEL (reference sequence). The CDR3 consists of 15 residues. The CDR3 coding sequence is TGTGCCAGCAGCCGTAACGACAGGCTTGGGAACGGCTACACCTTC. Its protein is CASSRNDRLGNGYTF.

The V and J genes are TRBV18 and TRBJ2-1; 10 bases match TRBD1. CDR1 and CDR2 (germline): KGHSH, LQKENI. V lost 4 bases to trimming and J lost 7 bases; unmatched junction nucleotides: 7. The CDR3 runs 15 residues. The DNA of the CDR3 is TGTGCCAGCTCACACATCGGGACAGGGGAAAATGAGCAGTTCTTC. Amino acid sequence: CASSHIGTGENEQFF.

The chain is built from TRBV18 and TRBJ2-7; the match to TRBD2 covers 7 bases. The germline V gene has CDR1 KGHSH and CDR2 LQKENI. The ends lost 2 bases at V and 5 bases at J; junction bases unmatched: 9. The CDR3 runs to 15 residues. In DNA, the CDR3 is TGTGCCAGCTCACCAAGGGAGGGACGGTCGGACGAGCAGTACTTC. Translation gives CASSPREGRSDEQYF.

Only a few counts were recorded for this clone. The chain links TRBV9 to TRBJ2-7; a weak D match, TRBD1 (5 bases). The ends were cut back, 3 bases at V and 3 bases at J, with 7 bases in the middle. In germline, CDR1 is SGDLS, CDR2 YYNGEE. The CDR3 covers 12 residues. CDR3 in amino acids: CASSAQGYEQYF. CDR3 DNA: TGTGCCAGCAGCGCTCAGGGCTACGAGCAGTACTTC. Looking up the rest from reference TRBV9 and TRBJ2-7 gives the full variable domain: DSGVTQTPKHLITATGQRVTLRCSPRSGDLSVYWYQQSLDQGLQFLIQYYNGEERAKGNILERFSAQQFPDLHSELNLSSLELGDSALYFCASSAQGYEQYFGPGTRLTVT.

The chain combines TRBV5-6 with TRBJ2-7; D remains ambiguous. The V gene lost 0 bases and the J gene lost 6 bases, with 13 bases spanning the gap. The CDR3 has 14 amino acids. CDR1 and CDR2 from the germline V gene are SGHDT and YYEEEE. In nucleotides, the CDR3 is TGTGCCAGCAGCTTGGGGGCCCATGCATCCGAGCAGTACTTC. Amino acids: CASSLGAHASEQYF.

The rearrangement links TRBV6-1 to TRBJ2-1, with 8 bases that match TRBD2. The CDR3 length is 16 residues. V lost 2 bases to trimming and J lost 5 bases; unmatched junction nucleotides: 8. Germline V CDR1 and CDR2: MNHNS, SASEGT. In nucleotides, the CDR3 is TGTGCCAGCAGTGAATGGGGCGGGGGGATAAACAATGAGCAGTTCTTC. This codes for CASSEWGGGINNEQFF.

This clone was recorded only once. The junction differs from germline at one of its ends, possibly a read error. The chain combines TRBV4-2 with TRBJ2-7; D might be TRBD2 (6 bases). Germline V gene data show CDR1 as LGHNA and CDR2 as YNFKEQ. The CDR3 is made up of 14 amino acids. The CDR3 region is CASSQDLSGGDLNF. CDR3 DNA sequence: TGTGCCAGCAGCCAGGATTTATCAGGCGGGGACCTAAACTTC.

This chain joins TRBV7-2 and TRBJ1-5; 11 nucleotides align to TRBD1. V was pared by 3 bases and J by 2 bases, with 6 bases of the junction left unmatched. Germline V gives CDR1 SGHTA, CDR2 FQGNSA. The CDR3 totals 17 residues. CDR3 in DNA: TGTGCCAGCAGCTTCCGGGACAGGGGGTCAGGCAATCAGCCCCAGCATTTT. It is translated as CASSFRDRGSGNQPQHF.

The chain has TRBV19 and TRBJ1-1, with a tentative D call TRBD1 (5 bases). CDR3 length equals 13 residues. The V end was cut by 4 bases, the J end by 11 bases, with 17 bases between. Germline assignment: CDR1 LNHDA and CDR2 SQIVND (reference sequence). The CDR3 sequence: CASSTPGRVTAFF. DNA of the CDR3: TGTGCCAGTAGTACGCCAGGCAGGGTTACGGCTTTCTTT.

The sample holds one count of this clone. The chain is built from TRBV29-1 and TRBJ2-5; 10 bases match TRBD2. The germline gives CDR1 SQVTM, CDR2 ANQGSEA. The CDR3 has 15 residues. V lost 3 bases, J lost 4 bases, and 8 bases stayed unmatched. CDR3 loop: CSVDHQREGGETQYF. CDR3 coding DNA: TGCAGCGTTGACCACCAGCGGGAGGGAGGAGAGACCCAGTACTTC.

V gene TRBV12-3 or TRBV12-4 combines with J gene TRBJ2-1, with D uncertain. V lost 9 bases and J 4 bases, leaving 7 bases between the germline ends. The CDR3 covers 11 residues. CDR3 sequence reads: CASCQYNEQFF. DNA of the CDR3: TGTGCCAGTTGCCAGTACAATGAGCAGTTCTTC.

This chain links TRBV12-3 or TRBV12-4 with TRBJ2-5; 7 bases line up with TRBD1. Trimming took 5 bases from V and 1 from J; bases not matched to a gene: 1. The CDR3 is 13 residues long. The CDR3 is CASSRQGQETQYF. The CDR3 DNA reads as TGTGCCAGCAGTAGACAGGGCCAAGAGACCCAGTACTTC.

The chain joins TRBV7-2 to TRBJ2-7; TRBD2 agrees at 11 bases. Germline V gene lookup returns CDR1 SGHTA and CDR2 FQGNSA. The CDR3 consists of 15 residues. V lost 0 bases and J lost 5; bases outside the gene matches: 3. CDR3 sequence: CASSLAGLAVHEQYF. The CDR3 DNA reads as TGTGCCAGCAGCTTAGCGGGACTAGCGGTCCACGAGCAGTACTTC. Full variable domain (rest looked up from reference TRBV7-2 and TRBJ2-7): GAGVSQSPSNKVTEKGKDVELRCDPISGHTALYWYRQSLGQGLEFLIYFQGNSAPDKSGLPSDRFSAERTGGSVSTLTIQRTQQEDSAVYLCASSLAGLAVHEQYFGPGTRLTVT.

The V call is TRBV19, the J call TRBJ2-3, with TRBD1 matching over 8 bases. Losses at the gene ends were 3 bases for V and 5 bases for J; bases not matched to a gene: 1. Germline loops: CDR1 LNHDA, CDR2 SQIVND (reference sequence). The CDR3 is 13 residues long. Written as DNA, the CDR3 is TGTGCCAGTAGTATCGACAGGGGAGATACGCAGTATTTT. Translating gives CASSIDRGDTQYF. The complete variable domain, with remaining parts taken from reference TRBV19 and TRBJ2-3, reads DGGITQSPKYLFRKEGQNVTLSCEQNLNHDAMYWYRQDPGQGLRLIYYSQIVNDFQKGDIAEGYSVSREKKESFPLTVTSAQKNPTAFYLCASSIDRGDTQYFGPGTRLTVL.

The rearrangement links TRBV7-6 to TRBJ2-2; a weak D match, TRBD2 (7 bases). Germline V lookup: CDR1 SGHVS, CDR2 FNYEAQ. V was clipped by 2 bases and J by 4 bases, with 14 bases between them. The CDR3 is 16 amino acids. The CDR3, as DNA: TGTGCCAGCAGCTTACTCGGGGGGCCGGTCACCGGGGAGCTGTTTTTT. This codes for CASSLLGGPVTGELFF.

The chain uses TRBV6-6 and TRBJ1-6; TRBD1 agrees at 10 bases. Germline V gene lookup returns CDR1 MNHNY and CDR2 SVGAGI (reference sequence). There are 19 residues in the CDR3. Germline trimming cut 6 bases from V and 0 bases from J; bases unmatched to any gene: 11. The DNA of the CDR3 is TGTGCCAGCAGCTACGACAGGGGGCGGGATAGCTCCTATAATTCACCCCTCCACTTT. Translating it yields CASSYDRGRDSSYNSPLHF.

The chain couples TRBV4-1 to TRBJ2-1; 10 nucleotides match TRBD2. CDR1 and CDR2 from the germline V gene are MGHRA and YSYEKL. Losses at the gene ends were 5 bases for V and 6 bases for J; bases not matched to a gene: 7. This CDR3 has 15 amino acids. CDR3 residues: CASSSERGGRNEQFF. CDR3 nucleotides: TGCGCCAGCAGCTCGGAGCGGGGGGGCCGCAATGAGCAGTTCTTC.

The CDR3 here is CASSSGTRNYEQYF. DNA of the CDR3: TGTGCCAGCAGCTCGGGGACTAGGAATTACGAGCAGTACTTC. The chain employs TRBV11-2 and TRBJ2-7; 8 bases match TRBD2. Germline trimming cut 4 bases from V and 4 bases from J; bases unmatched to any gene: 6. In germline, CDR1 is SGHAT, CDR2 FQNNGV. The CDR3 runs 14 residues.

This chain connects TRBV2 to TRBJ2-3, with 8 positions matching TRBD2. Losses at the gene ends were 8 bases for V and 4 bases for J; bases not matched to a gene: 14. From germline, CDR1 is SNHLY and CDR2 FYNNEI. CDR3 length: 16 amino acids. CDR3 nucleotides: TGTGCCAGCGACCCGGGACTAGAGACACTAGCAGATACGCAGTATTTT. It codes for CASDPGLETLADTQYF. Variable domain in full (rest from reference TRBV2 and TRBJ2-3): EPEVTQTPSHQVTQMGQEVILRCVPISNHLYFYWYRQILGQKVEFLVSFYNNEISEKSEIFDDQFSVERPDGSNFTLKIRSTKLEDSAMYFCASDPGLETLADTQYFGPGTRLTVL.

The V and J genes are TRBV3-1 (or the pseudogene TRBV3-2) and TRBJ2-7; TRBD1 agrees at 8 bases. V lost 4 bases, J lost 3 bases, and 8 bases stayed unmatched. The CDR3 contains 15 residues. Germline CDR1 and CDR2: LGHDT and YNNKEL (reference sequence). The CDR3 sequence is CASSLSQGAHYEQYF. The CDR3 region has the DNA TGTGCCAGCAGCCTGTCGCAGGGGGCGCACTACGAGCAGTACTTC.